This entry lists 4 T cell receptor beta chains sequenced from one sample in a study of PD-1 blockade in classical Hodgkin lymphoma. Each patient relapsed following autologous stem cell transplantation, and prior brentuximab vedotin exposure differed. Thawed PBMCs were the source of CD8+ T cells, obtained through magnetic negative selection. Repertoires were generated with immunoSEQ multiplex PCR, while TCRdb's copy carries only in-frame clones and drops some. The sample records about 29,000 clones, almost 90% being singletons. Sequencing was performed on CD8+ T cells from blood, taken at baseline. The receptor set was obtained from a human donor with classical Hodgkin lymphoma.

CDR3 residues: CSVGGVLSSYNEQFF. In DNA form, the CDR3 reads TGCAGCGTTGGGGGGGTACTGAGCTCCTACAATGAGCAGTTCTTC. The gene calls are TRBV29-1 and TRBJ2-1; D is possibly TRBD2 (6 bases). The germline CDR1 and CDR2 sequences are SQVTM and ANQGSEA. The CDR3 sequence is 15 residues long. Trimming took 4 bases from V and 0 from J, leaving 13 bases between them.

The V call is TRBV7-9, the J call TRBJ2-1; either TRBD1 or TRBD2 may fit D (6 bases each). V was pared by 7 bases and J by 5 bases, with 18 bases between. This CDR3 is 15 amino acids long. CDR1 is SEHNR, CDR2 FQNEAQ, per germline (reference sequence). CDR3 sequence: CASTRGTPTNNEQFF. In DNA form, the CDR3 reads TGTGCCAGCACCCGCGGGACACCTACAAACAATGAGCAGTTCTTC.

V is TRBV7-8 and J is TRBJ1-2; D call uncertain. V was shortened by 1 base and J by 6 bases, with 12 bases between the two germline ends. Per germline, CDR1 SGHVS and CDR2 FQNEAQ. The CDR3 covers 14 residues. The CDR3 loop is CASSLVGKVDGYTF. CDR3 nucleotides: TGTGCCAGCAGCTTAGTCGGCAAGGTAGATGGCTACACCTTC. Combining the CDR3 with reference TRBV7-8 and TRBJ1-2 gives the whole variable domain GAGVSQSPRYKVAKRGQDVALRCDPISGHVSLFWYQQALGQGPEFLTYFQNEAQLDKSGLPSDRFFAERPEGSVSTLKIQRTQQEDSAVYLCASSLVGKVDGYTFGSGTRLTVV.

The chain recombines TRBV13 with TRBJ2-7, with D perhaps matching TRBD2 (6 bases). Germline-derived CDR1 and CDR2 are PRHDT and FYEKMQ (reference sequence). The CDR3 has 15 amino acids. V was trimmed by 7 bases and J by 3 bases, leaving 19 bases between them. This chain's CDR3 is CASKQSGWGFYEQYF. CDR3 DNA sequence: TGTGCCAGCAAACAAAGCGGGTGGGGATTCTACGAGCAGTACTTC.